This is a list of T cell receptor beta chains from one sample in a study of CD4 T cells in relation to SARS-CoV-2 and coronaviruses. The table came from immunoSEQ multiplex PCR; TCRdb's copy has only in-frame clones and leaves some out. The table lists about 68,000 clones, just over 90% of them singletons, with approximately 0.25% in the top ten. Sample: naive CD4+ T cells from PBMCs. Receptors originate from a human donor in good health. Each CDR3 is given with its conserved first and last residue. D genes are given only for firm matches. The size field is filled for only some rows; it gives once, few, many or a size class.

clone_size	v_call	j_call	d_call	cdr3_nt	cdr3_aa
-	TRBV7-9	TRBJ2-7	-	TGTGCCAGCAGCTTAGCTGCGGACGGGGCGGGACTCGACGAGCAGTACTTC	CASSLAADGAGLDEQYF
-	TRBV6-4	TRBJ1-5	TRBD1	TGTGCCAGCGGGGACAGGGTCCTTAGGCCCCAGCATTTT	CASGDRVLRPQHF
-	TRBV7-8	TRBJ1-1	-	TGTGCCAGCAGCTCAGCCCGGCGGGGAAGAAGCACTGAAGCTTTCTTT	CASSSARRGRSTEAFF
-	TRBV7-2	TRBJ2-7	-	TGTGCCAGCAGCCTAGGATCGGGGTACGAGCAGTACTTC	CASSLGSGYEQYF
-	TRBV11-2	TRBJ2-7	TRBD1	TGTGCCAGCAGGGGACAGGGAACCTACGAGCAGTACTTC	CASRGQGTYEQYF
-	TRBV5-4	TRBJ2-7	TRBD2	TGTGCCAGCAGTAGCCGGGACTACACCTACGAGCAGTACTTC	CASSSRDYTYEQYF
-	TRBV7-3	TRBJ2-1	-	TGTGCCAGCAGCTTAACTATTCGGGGGTTTGGTGAGCAGTTCTTC	CASSLTIRGFGEQFF
-	TRBV9	TRBJ2-2	-	TGTGCCAGCAGCGCCCCTGCCATTTTGTCAGGGGGGGACGGGGAGCTGTTTTTT	CASSAPAILSGGDGELFF
-	TRBV6-5	TRBJ2-5	-	TGTGCCAGCAGGCGGCAGCCGATCCAAGAGACCCAGTACTTC	CASRRQPIQETQYF
-	TRBV5-1	TRBJ2-3	-	TGCGCCAGCAGCTTGGAGGGGAGCACAGATACGCAGTATTTT	CASSLEGSTDTQYF
-	TRBV7-9	TRBJ1-1	-	TGTGCCAGCAGCTTGTTTGACAGGAACACTGAAGCTTTCTTT	CASSLFDRNTEAFF
once	TRBV5-1	TRBJ2-7	-	TGCGCCAGCAGCTCCGACTTCTACGAGCAGTACTTC	CASSSDFYEQYF
-	TRBV19	TRBJ2-4	TRBD2	TGTGCCAGTAGTATAATCGCGGGGGGGCCGGGCATTCAGTACTTC	CASSIIAGGPGIQYF
-	TRBV28	TRBJ1-1	TRBD1	TGTGCCAGCAGTGGGGAACACCGGGACAGGGGGCTAAGGAACACTGAAGCTTTCTTT	CASSGEHRDRGLRNTEAFF
-	TRBV24-1	TRBJ2-3	TRBD2	TGTGCCACCAGTGACCCAGGGACTAGCGGGGGAACAGATACGCAGTATTTT	CATSDPGTSGGTDTQYF
-	TRBV28	TRBJ2-1	TRBD1	TGTGCCACTGCAAGCGACAGGGTCAGCGTTGAGCAGTTCTTC	CATASDRVSVEQFF
-	TRBV7-2	TRBJ1-1	-	TGTGCCAGCAGCTTACAGACGGGGAACACTGAAGCTTTCTTT	CASSLQTGNTEAFF
-	TRBV18	TRBJ1-2	-	TGTGCCAGCTCACCAGCCGGGGGCGCCGGTTATGGCTACACCTTC	CASSPAGGAGYGYTF
-	TRBV27	TRBJ1-2	-	TGTGCCAGCAGTCAGAGGGGAGGCTATGGCTACACCTTC	CASSQRGGYGYTF
-	TRBV5-1	TRBJ1-6	-	TGCGCCAGCAGCTTGGAAACAGGCCATAATTCACCCCTCCACTTT	CASSLETGHNSPLHF
-	TRBV7-3	TRBJ1-1	-	TGTGCCAGCAGCCTCGAGTGGGGCACTGAAGCTTTCTTT	CASSLEWGTEAFF
-	TRBV7-2	TRBJ2-7	TRBD1	TGTGCCAGCAGCATCGGGACAGGGAGAGGCGAGCAGTACTTC	CASSIGTGRGEQYF
-	TRBV28	TRBJ2-3	-	TGTGCCAGCAGCCTCGCCGTGGGACGGGCGGGGACAGATACGCAGTATTTT	CASSLAVGRAGTDTQYF
-	TRBV5-4	TRBJ2-5	-	TGTGCCAGCAGCTTGGAGACAGGTTATTCGGAGACCCAGTACTTC	CASSLETGYSETQYF
-	TRBV27	TRBJ2-7	-	TGTGCCAGCAGTTTAGGAGGGGAAGGATACGAGCAGTACTTC	CASSLGGEGYEQYF
-	TRBV18	TRBJ1-6	TRBD1	TGTGCCAGCTCACCGGACAGGGTGGATTCACCCCTCCACTTT	CASSPDRVDSPLHF
-	TRBV5-4	TRBJ2-2	-	TGTGCCAGCAACCCGGGCGAGGTTACCGGGGAGCTGTTTTTT	CASNPGEVTGELFF
-	TRBV3-1/TRBV3-2	TRBJ2-5	-	TGTGCCAGCAGCCATCAGGGTCCAGAGACCCAGTACTTC	CASSHQGPETQYF
-	TRBV5-4	TRBJ1-2	TRBD1	TGTGCCAGCAGCTCCCGACAGGGCAACAACTATGGCTACACCTTC	CASSSRQGNNYGYTF
-	TRBV11-1	TRBJ2-5	TRBD2	TGTGCCAGCAGCTTGGGAGGGACTAACCAAGAGACCCAGTACTTC	CASSLGGTNQETQYF
-	TRBV9	TRBJ1-2	-	TGTGCCAGCAGCCCCGAGGGGGGGCTCGACTATGGCTACACCTTC	CASSPEGGLDYGYTF
-	TRBV30	TRBJ1-2	-	TGTGCCTGGAGACCGGCACAGGGTGCAAACGGCTACACCTTC	CAWRPAQGANGYTF
-	TRBV27	TRBJ1-2	TRBD1	TGTGCCAGCAGCCCACAGGGGTCTCGCGGCTACACCTTC	CASSPQGSRGYTF
-	TRBV27	TRBJ2-1	TRBD2	TGTGCCAGCAGTTTGGATTCTATATCCCCGACTAGCGGGGGGGCCAAACGTGATGAGCAGTTCTTC	CASSLDSISPTSGGAKRDEQFF
once	TRBV9	TRBJ2-1	-	TGTGCCAGCAGCGTACTGAGCGGCACCTACAATGAGCAGTTCTTC	CASSVLSGTYNEQFF
-	TRBV28	TRBJ2-7	TRBD1	TGTGCCAGCAGTTTATCGGGGACAGGCTCGTACGAGCAGTACTTC	CASSLSGTGSYEQYF
-	TRBV18	TRBJ2-7	TRBD2	TGTGCCAGCTCAGCCTATAGCGGGCGCTACGAGCAGTACTTC	CASSAYSGRYEQYF
few	TRBV10-3	TRBJ1-1	-	TGTGCCATCAGAGGGGACTTGAACACTGAAGCTTTCTTT	CAIRGDLNTEAFF
-	TRBV2	TRBJ1-4	-	TGTGCCAGCACCAAAGAGGCCCGAGGGGCGGAAAAACTGTTTTTT	CASTKEARGAEKLFF
-	TRBV11-2	TRBJ2-5	-	TGTGCCAGCAGCTTTTTGGAGACCCAGTACTTC	CASSFLETQYF
once	TRBV27	TRBJ1-1	-	TGTGCCAGCAGTTATGGAGGATGGAACACTGAAGCTTTCTTT	CASSYGGWNTEAFF
-	TRBV4-3	TRBJ1-1	TRBD1	TGCGCCAGCAGCCAAGACCCATCGGGACAGGTCCTTCTTGAAGCTTTCTTT	CASSQDPSGQVLLEAFF
-	TRBV21-1	TRBJ2-2	-	TGTGCCAGATATAGAGGGGAAAAGGCCGGGGAGCTGTTTTTT	CARYRGEKAGELFF
-	TRBV28	TRBJ2-2	-	TGTGCCAGCAGTTTGGCTGGTGTTACCGGGGAGCTGTTTTTT	CASSLAGVTGELFF
-	TRBV20-1	TRBJ2-7	-	TGCAGTGCTAGTGACTCCTCCTACGAGCAGTACTTC	CSASDSSYEQYF
-	TRBV9	TRBJ2-3	TRBD1	TGTGCCAGCAGCGCCGACAGGGGCACAGATACGCAGTATTTT	CASSADRGTDTQYF
-	TRBV2	TRBJ1-5	TRBD1	TGTGCCAGCAGTAGGACAGGGAGCAATCAGCCCCAGCATTTT	CASSRTGSNQPQHF
-	TRBV10-3	TRBJ2-5	TRBD2	TGTGCCATCAGGCCCGGGACTAGCGGGGACCAAGAGACCCAGTACTTC	CAIRPGTSGDQETQYF
-	TRBV7-9	TRBJ1-5	-	TGTGCCAGCAGCTTTTCCGGGGGCAATCAGCCCCAGCATTTT	CASSFSGGNQPQHF
-	TRBV3-1/TRBV3-2	TRBJ1-3	-	TGTGCCAGCAGCCAAGGGGACTCCCGCGGAAACACCATATATTTT	CASSQGDSRGNTIYF
-	TRBV28	TRBJ2-4	-	TGTGCCAGCAGTTTAACTCAAAACATTCAGTACTTC	CASSLTQNIQYF
-	TRBV12-3/TRBV12-4	TRBJ1-1	-	TGTGCCAGCAGTTTCGAGATGAACACTGAAGCTTTCTTT	CASSFEMNTEAFF
-	TRBV5-1	TRBJ1-2	-	TGCGCCAGCAGCTTGGAGTGGGGCGGCCAAAACTATGGCTACACCTTC	CASSLEWGGQNYGYTF